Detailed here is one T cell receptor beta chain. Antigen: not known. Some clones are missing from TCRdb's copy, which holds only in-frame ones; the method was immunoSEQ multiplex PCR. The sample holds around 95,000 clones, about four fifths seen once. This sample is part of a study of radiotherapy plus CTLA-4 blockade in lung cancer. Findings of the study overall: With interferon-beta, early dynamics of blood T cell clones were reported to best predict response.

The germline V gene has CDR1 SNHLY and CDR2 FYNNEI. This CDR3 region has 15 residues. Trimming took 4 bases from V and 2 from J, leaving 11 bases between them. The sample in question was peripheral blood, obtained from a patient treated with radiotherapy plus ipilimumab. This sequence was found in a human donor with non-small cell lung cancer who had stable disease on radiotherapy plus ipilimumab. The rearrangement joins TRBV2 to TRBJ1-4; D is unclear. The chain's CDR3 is CASSAARRTNEKLFF. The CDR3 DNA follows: TGTGCCAGCAGTGCGGCGAGACGGACTAATGAAAAACTGTTTTTT.